This T cell receptor (beta chain) originates from a study of shared clonotypes between healthy human individuals. The protocol was immunoSEQ multiplex PCR, while the TCRdb copy is restricted to in-frame clones and leaves out a portion. This sample carries around 2,000,000 clones, approximately 95% of them seen once, and the ten largest clones take roughly 0.13%. Germline loops: CDR1 MNHNY, CDR2 SVGAGI (reference sequence). The V gene end was trimmed by 5 bases and the J gene end by 4 bases; junction bases not matched to a gene: 7. The CDR3 contains 14 residues. Only Caucasian adults living in Nashville, Tennessee made up the donor group.

The sample was naive CD4+ T cells sorted from blood. Subset reported: CD45RA+ positively selected. The chain uses TRBV6-6 and TRBJ1-1, with 7 bases aligning to TRBD1. The clonotype comes from a man aged 18 to 35 in good health. The CDR3 DNA reads TGTGCCAGCAGTCCTCCCCGACAGGGCACTGAAGCTTTCTTT. Residues: CASSPPRQGTEAFF.